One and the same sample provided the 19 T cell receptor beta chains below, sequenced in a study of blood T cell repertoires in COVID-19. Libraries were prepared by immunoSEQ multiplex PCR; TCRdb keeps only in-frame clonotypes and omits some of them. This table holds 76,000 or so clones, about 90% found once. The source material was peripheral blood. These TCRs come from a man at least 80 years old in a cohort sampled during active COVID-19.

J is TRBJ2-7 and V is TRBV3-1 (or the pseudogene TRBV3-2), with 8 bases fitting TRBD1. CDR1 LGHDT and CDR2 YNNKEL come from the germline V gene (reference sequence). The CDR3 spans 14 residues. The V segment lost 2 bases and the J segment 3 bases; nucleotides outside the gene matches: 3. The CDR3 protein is CASSQQGAGYEQYV. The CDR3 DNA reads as TGTGCCAGCAGCCAACAGGGGGCGGGCTACGAGCAGTACGTC.

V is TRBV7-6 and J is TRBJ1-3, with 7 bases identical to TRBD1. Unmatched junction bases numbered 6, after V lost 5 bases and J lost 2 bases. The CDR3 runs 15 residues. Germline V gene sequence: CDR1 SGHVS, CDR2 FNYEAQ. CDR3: CASSLSGGTGNTIYF. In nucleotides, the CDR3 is TGTGCCAGCAGCCTATCAGGGGGTACTGGAAACACCATATATTTT.

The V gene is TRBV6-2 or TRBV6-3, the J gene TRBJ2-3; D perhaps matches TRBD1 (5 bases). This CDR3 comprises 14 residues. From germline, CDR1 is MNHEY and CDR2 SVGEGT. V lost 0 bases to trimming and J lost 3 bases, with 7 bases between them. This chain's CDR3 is CASSYSSGTDTQYF. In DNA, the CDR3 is TGTGCCAGCAGTTACTCGTCAGGGACAGATACGCAGTATTTT.

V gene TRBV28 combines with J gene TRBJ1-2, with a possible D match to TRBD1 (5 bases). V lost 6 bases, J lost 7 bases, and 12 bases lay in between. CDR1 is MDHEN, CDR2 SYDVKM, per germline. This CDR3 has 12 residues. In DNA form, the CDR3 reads TGTGCCAGCAGCTCGTTGGGGGGTGGCTACACCTTC. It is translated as CASSSLGGGYTF.

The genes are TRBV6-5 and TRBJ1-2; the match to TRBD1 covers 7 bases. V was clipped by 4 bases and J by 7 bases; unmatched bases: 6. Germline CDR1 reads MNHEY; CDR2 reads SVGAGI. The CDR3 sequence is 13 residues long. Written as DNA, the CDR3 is TGTGCCAGCAGTTCAGACAGGGAACGTGGCTACACCTTC. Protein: CASSSDRERGYTF.

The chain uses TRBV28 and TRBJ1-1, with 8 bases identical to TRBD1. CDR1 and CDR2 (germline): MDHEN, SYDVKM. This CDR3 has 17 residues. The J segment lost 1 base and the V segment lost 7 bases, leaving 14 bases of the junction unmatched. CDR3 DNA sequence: TGTGCCAGCACCATGCCAGGGACAGGTCGGGAGAACACTGAAGCTTTCTTT. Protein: CASTMPGTGRENTEAFF.

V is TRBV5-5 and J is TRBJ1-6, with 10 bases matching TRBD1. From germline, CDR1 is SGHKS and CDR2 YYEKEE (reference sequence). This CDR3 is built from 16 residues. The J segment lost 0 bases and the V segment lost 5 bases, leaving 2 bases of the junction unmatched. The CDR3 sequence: CASRRTGGSYNSPLHF. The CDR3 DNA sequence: TGTGCCAGCAGACGGACAGGGGGCTCCTATAATTCACCCCTCCACTTT.

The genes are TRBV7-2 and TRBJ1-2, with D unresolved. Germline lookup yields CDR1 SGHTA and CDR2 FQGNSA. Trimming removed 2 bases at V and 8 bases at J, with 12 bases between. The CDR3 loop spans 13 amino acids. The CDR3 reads CASSLLELGGYTF. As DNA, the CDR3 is TGTGCCAGCAGCTTACTCGAACTGGGCGGCTACACCTTC.

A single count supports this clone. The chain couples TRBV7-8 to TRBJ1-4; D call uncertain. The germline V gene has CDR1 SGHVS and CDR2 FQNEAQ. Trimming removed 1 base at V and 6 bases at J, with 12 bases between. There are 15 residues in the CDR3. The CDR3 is CASSLVRGYDEKLFF. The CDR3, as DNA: TGTGCCAGCAGCTTAGTTCGGGGTTATGATGAAAAACTGTTTTTT.

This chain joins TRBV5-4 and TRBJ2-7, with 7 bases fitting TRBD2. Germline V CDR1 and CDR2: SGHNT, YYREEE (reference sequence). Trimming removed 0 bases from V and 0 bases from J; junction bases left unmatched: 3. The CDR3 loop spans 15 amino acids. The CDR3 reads CASSLGRGFSYEQYF. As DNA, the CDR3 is TGTGCCAGCAGCTTGGGGCGGGGGTTCTCCTACGAGCAGTACTTC.

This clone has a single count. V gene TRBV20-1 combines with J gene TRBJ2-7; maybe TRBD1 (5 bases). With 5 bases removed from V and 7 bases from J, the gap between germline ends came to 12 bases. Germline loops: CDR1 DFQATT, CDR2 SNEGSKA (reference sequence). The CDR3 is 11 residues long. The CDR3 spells CSAAGSEEQYF. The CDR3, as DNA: TGCAGTGCTGCAGGGTCAGAAGAGCAGTACTTC.

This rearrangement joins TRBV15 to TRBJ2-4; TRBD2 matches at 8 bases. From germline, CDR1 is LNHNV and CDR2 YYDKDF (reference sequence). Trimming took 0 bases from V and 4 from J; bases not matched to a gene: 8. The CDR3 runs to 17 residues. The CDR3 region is CATSRDLSGGLKNIQYF. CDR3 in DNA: TGTGCCACCAGCAGAGATTTGAGCGGGGGACTAAAAAACATTCAGTACTTC. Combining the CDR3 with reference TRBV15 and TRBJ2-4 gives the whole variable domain DAMVIQNPRYQVTQFGKPVTLSCSQTLNHNVMYWYQQKSSQAPKLLFHYYDKDFNNEADTPDNFQSRRPNTSFCFLDIRSPGLGDTAMYLCATSRDLSGGLKNIQYFGAGTRLSVL.

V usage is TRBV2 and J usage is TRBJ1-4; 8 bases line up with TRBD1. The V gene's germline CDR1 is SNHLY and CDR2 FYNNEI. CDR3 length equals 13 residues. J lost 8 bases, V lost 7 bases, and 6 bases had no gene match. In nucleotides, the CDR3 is TGTGCCAGCACCGGACAGGGAGGGGAAAAACTGTTTTTT. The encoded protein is CASTGQGGEKLFF.

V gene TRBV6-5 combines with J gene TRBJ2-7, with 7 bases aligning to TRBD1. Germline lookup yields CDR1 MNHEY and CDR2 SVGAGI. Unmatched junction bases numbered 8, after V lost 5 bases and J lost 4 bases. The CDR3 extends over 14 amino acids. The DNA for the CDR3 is TGTGCCAGCAGTACGTACGGGACAGCATACGAGCAGTACTTC. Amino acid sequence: CASSTYGTAYEQYF.

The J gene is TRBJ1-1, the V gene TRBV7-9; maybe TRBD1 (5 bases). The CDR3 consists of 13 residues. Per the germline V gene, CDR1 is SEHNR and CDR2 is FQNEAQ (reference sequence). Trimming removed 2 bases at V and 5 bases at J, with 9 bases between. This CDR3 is CASSLSGGTEAFF. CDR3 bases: TGTGCCAGCAGCTTATCTGGGGGGACTGAAGCTTTCTTT.

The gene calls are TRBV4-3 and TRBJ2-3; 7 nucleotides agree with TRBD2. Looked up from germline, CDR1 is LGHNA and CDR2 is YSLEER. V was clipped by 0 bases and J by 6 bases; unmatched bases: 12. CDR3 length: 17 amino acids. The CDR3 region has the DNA TGCGCCAGCAGCCAAGAGGGATCGGGGGGTGCGGGGGATACGCAGTATTTT. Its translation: CASSQEGSGGAGDTQYF.

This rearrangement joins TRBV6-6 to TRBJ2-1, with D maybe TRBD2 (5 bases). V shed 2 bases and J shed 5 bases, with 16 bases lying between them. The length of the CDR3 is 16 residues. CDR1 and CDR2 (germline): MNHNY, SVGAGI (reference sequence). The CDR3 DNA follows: TGTGCCAGCAGTTACGGAATAGGCTACGGGGACAATGAGCAGTTCTTC. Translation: CASSYGIGYGDNEQFF.

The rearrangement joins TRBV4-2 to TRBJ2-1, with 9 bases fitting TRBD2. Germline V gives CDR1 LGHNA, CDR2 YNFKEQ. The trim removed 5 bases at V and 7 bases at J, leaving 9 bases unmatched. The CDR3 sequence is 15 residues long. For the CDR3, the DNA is TGTGCCAGCAGCAAAGCGGGGGGCGGATTAAATGAGCAGTTCTTC. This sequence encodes CASSKAGGGLNEQFF.

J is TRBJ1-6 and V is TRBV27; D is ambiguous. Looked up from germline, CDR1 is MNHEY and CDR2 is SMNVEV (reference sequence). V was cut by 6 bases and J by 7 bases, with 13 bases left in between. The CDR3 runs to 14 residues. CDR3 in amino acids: CASRESTWNSPLHF. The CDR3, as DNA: TGTGCCAGCAGGGAATCGACATGGAATTCACCCCTCCACTTT.